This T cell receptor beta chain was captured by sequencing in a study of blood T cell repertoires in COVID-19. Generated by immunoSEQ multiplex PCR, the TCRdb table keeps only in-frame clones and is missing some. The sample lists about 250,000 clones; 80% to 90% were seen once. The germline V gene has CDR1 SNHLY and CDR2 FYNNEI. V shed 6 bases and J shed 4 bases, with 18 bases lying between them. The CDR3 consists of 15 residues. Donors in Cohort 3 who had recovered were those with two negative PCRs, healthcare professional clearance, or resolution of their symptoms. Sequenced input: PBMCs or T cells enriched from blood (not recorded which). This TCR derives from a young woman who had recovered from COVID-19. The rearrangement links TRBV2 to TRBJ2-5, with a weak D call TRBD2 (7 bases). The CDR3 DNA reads TGTGCCAGCAGACCCAGCAGGGGAGGGTTAGAGACCCAGTACTTC. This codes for CASRPSRGGLETQYF.